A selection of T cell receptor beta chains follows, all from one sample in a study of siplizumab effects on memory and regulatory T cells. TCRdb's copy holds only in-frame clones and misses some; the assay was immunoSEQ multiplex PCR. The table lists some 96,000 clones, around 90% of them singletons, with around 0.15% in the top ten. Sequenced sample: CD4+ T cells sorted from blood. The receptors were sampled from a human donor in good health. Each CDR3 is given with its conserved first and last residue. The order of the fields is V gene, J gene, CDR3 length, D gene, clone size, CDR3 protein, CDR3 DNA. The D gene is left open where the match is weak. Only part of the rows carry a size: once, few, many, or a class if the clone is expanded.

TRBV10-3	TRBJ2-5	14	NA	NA	CAIRRGGSWETQYF	TGTGCCATTCGGCGGGGCGGATCCTGGGAGACCCAGTACTTC
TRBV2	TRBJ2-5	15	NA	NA	CASTIGGGGQETQYF	TGTGCCAGCACCATCGGGGGTGGGGGGCAAGAGACCCAGTACTTC
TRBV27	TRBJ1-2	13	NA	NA	CASTSRGGYGYTF	TGTGCCAGCACTTCTCGGGGGGGCTATGGCTACACCTTC
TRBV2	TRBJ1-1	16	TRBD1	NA	CASSGTGANMNTEAFF	TGTGCCAGCAGTGGGACAGGGGCTAACATGAACACTGAAGCTTTCTTT
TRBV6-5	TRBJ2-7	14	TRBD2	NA	CASRSGGMVYEQYF	TGTGCCAGCAGAAGCGGGGGGATGGTGTACGAGCAGTACTTC
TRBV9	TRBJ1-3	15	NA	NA	CASSVAGHSGNTIYF	TGTGCCAGCAGCGTAGCTGGGCACTCTGGAAACACCATATATTTT
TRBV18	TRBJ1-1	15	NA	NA	CASSPTQAHGTEAFF	TGTGCCAGCTCACCAACCCAAGCCCACGGCACTGAAGCTTTCTTT
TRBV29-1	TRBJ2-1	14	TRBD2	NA	CSVATSGGLREQFF	TGCAGCGTTGCGACTAGCGGGGGACTGAGGGAGCAGTTCTTC
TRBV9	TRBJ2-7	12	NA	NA	CASSVAQFEQYF	TGTGCCAGCAGCGTAGCCCAGTTTGAGCAGTACTTC
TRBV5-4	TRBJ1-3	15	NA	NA	CASSLFGQIKNTIYF	TGTGCCAGCAGCTTGTTTGGACAGATTAAAAACACCATATATTTT
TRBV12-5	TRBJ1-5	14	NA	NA	CASGLGGQNQPQHF	TGTGCTAGTGGTTTGGGAGGACAGAATCAGCCCCAGCATTTT
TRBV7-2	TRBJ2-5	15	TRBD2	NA	CASSSPRDYGETQYF	TGTGCCAGCAGCAGCCCCCGGGACTATGGAGAGACCCAGTACTTC
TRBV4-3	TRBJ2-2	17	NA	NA	CASSQDRGGHNTGELFF	TGCGCCAGCAGCCAAGATCGCGGGGGCCATAACACCGGGGAGCTGTTTTTT
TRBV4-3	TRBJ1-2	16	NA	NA	CASSQEIVVSNYGYTF	TGCGCCAGCAGCCAAGAGATTGTGGTTTCTAACTATGGCTACACCTTC
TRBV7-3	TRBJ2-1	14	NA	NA	CASSLWDGYNEQFF	TGTGCCAGCAGCTTATGGGACGGTTACAATGAGCAGTTCTTC
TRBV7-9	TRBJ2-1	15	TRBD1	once	CASSLTGGTYNEQFF	TGTGCCAGCAGCCTGACAGGGGGAACCTACAATGAGCAGTTCTTC
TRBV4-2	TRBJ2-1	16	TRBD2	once	CASSQEGLAGGYEQFF	TGTGCCAGCAGCCAAGAGGGACTAGCGGGGGGGTATGAGCAGTTCTTC
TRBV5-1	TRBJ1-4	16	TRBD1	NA	CASSTGTGGVNEKLFF	TGCGCCAGCAGCACCGGGACAGGGGGCGTAAATGAAAAACTGTTTTTT
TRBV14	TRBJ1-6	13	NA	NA	CASRTDYNSPLHF	TGTGCCAGCCGGACAGATTATAATTCACCCCTCCACTTT
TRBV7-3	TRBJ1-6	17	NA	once	CASSLAPQDTINSPLHF	TGTGCCAGCAGCTTAGCCCCCCAGGACACAATTAATTCACCCCTCCACTTT
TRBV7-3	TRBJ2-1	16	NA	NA	CASSLIGIMLYNEQFF	TGTGCCAGCAGCTTAATTGGGATAATGCTCTACAATGAGCAGTTCTTC
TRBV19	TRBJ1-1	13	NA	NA	CASTRTVNTEAFF	TGTGCCAGTACTAGAACGGTGAACACTGAAGCTTTCTTT
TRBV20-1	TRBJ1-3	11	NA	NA	CSARSSATIYF	TGCAGTGCTAGGTCCTCGGCGACCATATATTTT
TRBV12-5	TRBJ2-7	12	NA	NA	CASGLVPYEQYF	TGTGCTAGTGGTTTGGTCCCATACGAGCAGTACTTC
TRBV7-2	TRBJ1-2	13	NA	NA	CASSLRLLYGYTF	TGTGCCAGCAGCCTACGTCTTCTTTATGGCTACACCTTC
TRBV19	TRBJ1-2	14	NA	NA	CASSIPGKNYGYTF	TGTGCCAGTAGTATTCCAGGCAAGAACTATGGCTACACCTTC
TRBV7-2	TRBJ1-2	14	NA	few	CASSLSRVLNGYTF	TGTGCCAGCAGCTTAAGTAGGGTACTGAATGGCTACACCTTC
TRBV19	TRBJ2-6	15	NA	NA	CASSYSRSGANVLTF	TGTGCCAGTAGTTATTCTCGCTCTGGGGCCAACGTCCTGACTTTC
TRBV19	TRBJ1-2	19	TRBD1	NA	CASSRPLGQGGPELYGYTF	TGTGCCAGTAGTAGGCCCCTCGGACAGGGTGGGCCGGAATTATATGGCTACACCTTC
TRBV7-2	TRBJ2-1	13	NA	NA	CASSLEKWGEQFF	TGTGCCAGCAGCTTAGAGAAGTGGGGTGAGCAGTTCTTC
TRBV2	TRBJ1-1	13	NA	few	CASTQFVLEGAFF	TGTGCCAGTACTCAGTTCGTCCTGGAAGGAGCTTTCTTT
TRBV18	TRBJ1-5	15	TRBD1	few	CASSQGQNSNQPQHF	TGTGCCAGCTCACAGGGACAGAATAGCAATCAGCCCCAGCATTTT
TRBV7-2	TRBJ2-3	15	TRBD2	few	CASSTSSLAGDTQYF	TGTGCCAGCAGCACCTCGTCACTAGCGGGAGATACGCAGTATTTT
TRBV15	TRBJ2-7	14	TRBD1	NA	CATSRDSASGEQYF	TGTGCCACCAGCCGGGACAGCGCCTCGGGCGAGCAGTACTTC
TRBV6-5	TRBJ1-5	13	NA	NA	CASRVYSNQPQHF	TGTGCCAGCCGAGTTTATAGCAATCAGCCCCAGCATTTT
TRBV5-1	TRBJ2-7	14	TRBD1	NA	CASSSSGQVYEQYF	TGCGCCAGCAGCTCCTCCGGACAGGTCTACGAGCAGTACTTC
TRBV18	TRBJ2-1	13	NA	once	CASSPTDNNEQFF	TGTGCCAGCTCCCCCACCGATAACAATGAGCAGTTCTTC
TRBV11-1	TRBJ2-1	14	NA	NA	CASSEERRANEQFF	TGTGCCAGCAGCGAAGAACGCAGGGCAAATGAGCAGTTCTTC
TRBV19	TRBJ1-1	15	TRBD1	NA	CASSTGQIMNTEAFF	TGTGCCAGTAGTACGGGACAGATTATGAACACTGAAGCTTTCTTT
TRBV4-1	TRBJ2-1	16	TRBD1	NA	CASTLGWGQAVGEQFF	TGCGCCAGCACGCTAGGCTGGGGACAGGCCGTGGGTGAGCAGTTCTTC
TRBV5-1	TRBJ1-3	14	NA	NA	CASSLGVSGNTIYF	TGCGCCAGCAGCTTGGGGGTCTCTGGAAACACCATATATTTT
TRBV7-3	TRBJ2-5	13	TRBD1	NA	CASSQGVSETQYF	TGTGCCAGCAGCCAGGGGGTTTCAGAGACCCAGTACTTC
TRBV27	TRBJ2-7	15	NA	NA	CASRVSGQTPYEQYF	TGTGCCAGCAGGGTCTCCGGACAGACTCCCTACGAGCAGTACTTC
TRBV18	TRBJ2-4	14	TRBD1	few	CASSPPGQGNLQYF	TGTGCCAGCTCACCACCCGGACAGGGTAACCTTCAGTACTTC
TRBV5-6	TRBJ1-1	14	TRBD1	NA	CASSQTGDDTEAFF	TGTGCCAGCAGTCAGACAGGGGATGACACTGAAGCTTTCTTT
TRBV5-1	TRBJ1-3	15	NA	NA	CASSLAGSSGNTIYF	TGCGCCAGCAGCTTGGCCGGGAGCTCTGGAAACACCATATATTTT
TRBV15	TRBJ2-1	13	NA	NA	CATSRVAGNEQFF	TGTGCCACCAGCAGAGTGGCGGGGAATGAGCAGTTCTTC
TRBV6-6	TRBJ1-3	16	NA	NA	CASRSAGVLSGNTIYF	TGTGCCAGCAGATCAGCAGGGGTTTTGTCTGGAAACACCATATATTTT
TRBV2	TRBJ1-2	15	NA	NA	CASSPTRGPNYGYTF	TGTGCCAGCAGTCCCACTCGGGGGCCAAACTATGGCTACACCTTC
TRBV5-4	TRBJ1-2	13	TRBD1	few	CASSTGQLYGYTF	TGTGCCAGCAGCACGGGACAGCTCTATGGCTACACCTTC
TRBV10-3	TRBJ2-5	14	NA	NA	CAISESGAQETQYF	TGTGCCATCAGTGAATCGGGGGCTCAAGAGACCCAGTACTTC
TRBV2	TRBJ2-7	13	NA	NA	CAIHRATSYEQYF	TGTGCCATCCACAGGGCCACCTCCTACGAGCAGTACTTC
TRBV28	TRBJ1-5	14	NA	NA	CASSPVHSNQPQHF	TGTGCCAGCAGTCCGGTTCATAGCAATCAGCCCCAGCATTTT
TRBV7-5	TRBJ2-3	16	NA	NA	CVRSLAASGSTDTQYF	TGTGTCAGAAGCTTAGCGGCTAGCGGGAGCACAGATACGCAGTATTTT
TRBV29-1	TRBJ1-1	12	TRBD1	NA	CSVWQGGTEAFF	TGCAGCGTTTGGCAGGGGGGGACTGAAGCTTTCTTT
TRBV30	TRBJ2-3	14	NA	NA	CAWSVPGGTDTQYF	TGTGCCTGGAGTGTACCGGGGGGCACAGATACGCAGTATTTT
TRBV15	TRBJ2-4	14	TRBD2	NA	CATSVSGGSAIQYF	TGTGCCACCAGCGTTAGCGGGGGGTCCGCCATTCAGTACTTC
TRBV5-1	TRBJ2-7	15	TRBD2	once	CASSPLAGALREQYF	TGCGCCAGCAGCCCCCTAGCGGGCGCCCTACGAGAGCAGTACTTC